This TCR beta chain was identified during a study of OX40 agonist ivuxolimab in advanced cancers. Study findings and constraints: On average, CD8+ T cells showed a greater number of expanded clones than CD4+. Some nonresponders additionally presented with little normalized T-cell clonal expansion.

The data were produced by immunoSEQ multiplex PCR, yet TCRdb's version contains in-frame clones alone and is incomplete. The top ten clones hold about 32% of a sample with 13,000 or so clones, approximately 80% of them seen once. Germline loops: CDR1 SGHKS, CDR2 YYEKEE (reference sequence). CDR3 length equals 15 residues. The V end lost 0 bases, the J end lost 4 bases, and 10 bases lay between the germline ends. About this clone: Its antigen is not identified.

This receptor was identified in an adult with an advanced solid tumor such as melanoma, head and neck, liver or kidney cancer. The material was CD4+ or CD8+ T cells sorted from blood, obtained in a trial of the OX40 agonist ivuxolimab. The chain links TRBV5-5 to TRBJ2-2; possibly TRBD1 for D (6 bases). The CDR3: CASSLEQGSTGELFF. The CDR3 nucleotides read TGTGCCAGCAGCTTGGAACAGGGCAGCACCGGGGAGCTGTTTTTT.